A selection of T cell receptor beta chains follows, all from one sample in a study of T cell responses to AZD1222 COVID-19 vaccine. Clones were sequenced by immunoSEQ multiplex PCR, and TCRdb holds only the in-frame ones, with some missing. This table holds 150,000 to 200,000 clones, approximately 91% found once. The input for sequencing was peripheral blood, taken 28 days after the second AZD1222 dose. These TCRs come from an adult who received the AZD1222 COVID-19 vaccine. Both conserved end residues are part of each CDR3.

j_call	v_call	cdr3_aa
TRBJ1-1	TRBV12-3/TRBV12-4	CASRTRDNTEAFF
TRBJ1-1	TRBV19	CASSIDGELEAFF
TRBJ2-5	TRBV7-6	CASSRSRVWGESQETQYF
TRBJ1-1	TRBV12-3/TRBV12-4	CASSPVNTEAFF
TRBJ1-2	TRBV25-1	CASSVQGGMNGYTF
TRBJ2-3	TRBV2	CASSGTLPGIDTQYF
TRBJ2-7	TRBV15	CATSLAIAYEQYF
TRBJ1-2	TRBV19	CATGPELLGYTF
TRBJ2-5	TRBV9	CASSVALPGTLETQYF
TRBJ2-6	TRBV2	CASSDRAGANVLTF
TRBJ2-3	TRBV15	CATSRDLATDTQYF
TRBJ1-6	TRBV25-1	CASSSPRQANNSPLHF
TRBJ2-2	TRBV7-3	CASSPGGLPNTGELFF
TRBJ1-1	TRBV5-1	CASSLDLNTEAFF
TRBJ2-1	TRBV28	CASTLGLDNEQFF
TRBJ1-6	TRBV7-2	CASSLRGGSYNSPLHF
TRBJ2-3	TRBV24-1	CATSDFWVSDTQYF
TRBJ2-6	TRBV19	CASRQGRVRSGANVLTF
TRBJ1-1	TRBV5-4	CASSSGDVPNTEAFF
TRBJ2-3	TRBV2	CASSEAGTDTQYF
TRBJ1-5	TRBV28	CASSWQSNQPQHF
TRBJ1-2	TRBV19	CASSIVDRGRRGYTF
TRBJ1-1	TRBV18	CASSPPIPNTEAFF
TRBJ2-1	TRBV3-1/TRBV3-2	CASSPAGRIGNEQFF